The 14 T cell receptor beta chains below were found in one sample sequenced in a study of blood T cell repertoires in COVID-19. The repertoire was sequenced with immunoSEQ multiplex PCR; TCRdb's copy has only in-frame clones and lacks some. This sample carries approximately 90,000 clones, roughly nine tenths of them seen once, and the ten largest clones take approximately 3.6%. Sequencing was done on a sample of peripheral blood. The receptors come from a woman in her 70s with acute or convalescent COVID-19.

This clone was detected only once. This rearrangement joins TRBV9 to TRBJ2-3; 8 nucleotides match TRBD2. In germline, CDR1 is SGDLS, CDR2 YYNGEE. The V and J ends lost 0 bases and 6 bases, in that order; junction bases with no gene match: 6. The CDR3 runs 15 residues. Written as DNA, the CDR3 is TGTGCCAGCAGCGTAGCGGGGGGGCCAACGGATACGCAGTATTTT. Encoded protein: CASSVAGGPTDTQYF.

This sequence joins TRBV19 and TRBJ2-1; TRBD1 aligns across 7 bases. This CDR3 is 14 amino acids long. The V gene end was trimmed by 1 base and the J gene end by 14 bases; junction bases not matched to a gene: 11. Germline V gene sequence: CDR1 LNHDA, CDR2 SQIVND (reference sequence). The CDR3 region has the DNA TGTGCCAGTAGTATAGTAATGAGTGGACAGGTAGAGTTCTTC. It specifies CASSIVMSGQVEFF.

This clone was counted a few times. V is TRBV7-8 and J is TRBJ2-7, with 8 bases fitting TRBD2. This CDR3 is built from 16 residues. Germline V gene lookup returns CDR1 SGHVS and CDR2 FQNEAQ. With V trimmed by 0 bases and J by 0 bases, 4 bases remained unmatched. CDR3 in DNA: TGTGCCAGCAGCTTAGCGGGACTAGAAAACTCCTACGAGCAGTACTTC. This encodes CASSLAGLENSYEQYF.

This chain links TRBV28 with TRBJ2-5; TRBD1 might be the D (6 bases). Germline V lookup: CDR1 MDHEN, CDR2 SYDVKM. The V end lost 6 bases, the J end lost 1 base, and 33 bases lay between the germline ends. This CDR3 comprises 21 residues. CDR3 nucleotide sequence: TGTGCCAGCAGGGCGACAGGCTCTTTACCCCTCCCTACCCGGGTCCAAGAGACCCAGTACTTC. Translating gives CASRATGSLPLPTRVQETQYF.

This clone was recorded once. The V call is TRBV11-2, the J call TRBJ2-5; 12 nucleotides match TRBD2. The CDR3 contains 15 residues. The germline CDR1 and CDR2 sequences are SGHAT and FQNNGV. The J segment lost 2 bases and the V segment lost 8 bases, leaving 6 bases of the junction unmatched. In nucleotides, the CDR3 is TGTGCCAGCGCTAGCGGGGGGGTAGGGCAAGAGACCCAGTACTTC. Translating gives CASASGGVGQETQYF.

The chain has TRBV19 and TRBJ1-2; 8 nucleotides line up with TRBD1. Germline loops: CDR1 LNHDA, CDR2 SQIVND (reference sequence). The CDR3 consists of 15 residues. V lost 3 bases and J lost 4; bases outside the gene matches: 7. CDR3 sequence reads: CASSMGQAPTYGYTF. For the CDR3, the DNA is TGTGCCAGTAGTATGGGACAGGCTCCCACCTATGGCTACACCTTC.

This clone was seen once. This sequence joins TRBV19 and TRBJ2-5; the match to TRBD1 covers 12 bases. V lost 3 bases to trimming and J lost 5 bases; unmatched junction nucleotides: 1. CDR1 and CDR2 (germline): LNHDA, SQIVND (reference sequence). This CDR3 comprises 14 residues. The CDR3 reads CASSMGQGAETQYF. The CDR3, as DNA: TGTGCCAGTAGTATGGGACAGGGGGCCGAGACCCAGTACTTC.

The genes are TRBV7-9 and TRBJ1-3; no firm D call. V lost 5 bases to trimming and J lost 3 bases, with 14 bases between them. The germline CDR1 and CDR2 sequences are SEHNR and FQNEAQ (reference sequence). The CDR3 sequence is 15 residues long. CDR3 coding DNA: TGTGCCAGCAGCCAGCAACGGGGTGGTGGAAACACCATATATTTT. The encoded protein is CASSQQRGGGNTIYF. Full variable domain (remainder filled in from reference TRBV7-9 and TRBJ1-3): DTGVSQNPRHKITKRGQNVTFRCDPISEHNRLYWYRQTLGQGPEFLTYFQNEAQLEKSRLLSDRFSAERPKGSFSTLEIQRTEQGDSAMYLCASSQQRGGGNTIYFGEGSWLTVV.

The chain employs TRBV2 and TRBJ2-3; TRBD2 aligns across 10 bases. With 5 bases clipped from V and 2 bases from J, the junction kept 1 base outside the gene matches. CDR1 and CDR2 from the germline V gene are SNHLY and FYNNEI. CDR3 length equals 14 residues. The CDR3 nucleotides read TGTGCCAGCAGTCTAGCGGGAGTCACAGATACGCAGTATTTT. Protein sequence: CASSLAGVTDTQYF.

The CDR3 DNA reads as TGTGCCATCAGTGAGTCGCTGGGACAGGGGGCTTCCTACGAGCAGTACTTC. Translating gives CAISESLGQGASYEQYF. This chain uses TRBV10-3 with TRBJ2-7; 12 bases are shared with TRBD1. V dropped 0 bases and J dropped 1; count of bases not matched to a gene: 4. The germline CDR1 and CDR2 sequences are ENHRY and SYGVKD. The CDR3 consists of 17 residues.

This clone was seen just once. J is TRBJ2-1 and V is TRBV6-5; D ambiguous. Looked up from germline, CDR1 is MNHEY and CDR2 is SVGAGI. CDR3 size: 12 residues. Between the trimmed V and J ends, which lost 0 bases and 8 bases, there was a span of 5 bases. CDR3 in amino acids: CASSYSRDEQFF. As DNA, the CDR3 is TGTGCCAGCAGTTACTCGCGAGATGAGCAGTTCTTC.

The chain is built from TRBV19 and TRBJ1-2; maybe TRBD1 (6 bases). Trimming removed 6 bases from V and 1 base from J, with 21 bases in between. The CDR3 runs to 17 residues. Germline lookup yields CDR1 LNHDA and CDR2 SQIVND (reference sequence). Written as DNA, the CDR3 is TGTGCCAGTAGCACCGGATTAGGGACACGAGTTAACTATGGCTACACCTTC. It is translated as CASSTGLGTRVNYGYTF.

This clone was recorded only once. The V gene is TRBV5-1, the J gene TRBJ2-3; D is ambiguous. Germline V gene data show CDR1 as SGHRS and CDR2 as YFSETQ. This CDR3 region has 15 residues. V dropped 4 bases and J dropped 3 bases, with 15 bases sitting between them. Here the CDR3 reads CASSPDTYQTDTQYF. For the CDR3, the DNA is TGCGCCAGCAGCCCTGACACTTATCAGACAGATACGCAGTATTTT.

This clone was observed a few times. The CDR3 sequence is CASSDQGASNTEAFF. The DNA of the CDR3 is TGTGCCAGCTCGGATCAGGGGGCTTCGAACACTGAAGCTTTCTTT. This rearrangement joins TRBV27 to TRBJ1-1; 8 nucleotides line up with TRBD1. J gave up 1 base and V 8 bases, and 9 bases lay outside the gene matches. This CDR3 is 15 amino acids long. Per germline, CDR1 MNHEY and CDR2 SMNVEV (reference sequence).